Detailed here is one T cell receptor (beta chain). No antigen is known for it. With 4 bases clipped from V and 4 bases from J, the junction kept 7 bases outside the gene matches. Germline loops: CDR1 SGDLS, CDR2 YYNGEE. The CDR3 sequence is 14 residues long. A single heparinised blood sample, averaging about 120 mL, was obtained per donor. This specimen belongs to a study of beta chain features in type 1 diabetes. Expressed TCRB transcripts got sequenced, as all isolated RNA was reverse transcribed. Roughly 3.6 million reads on average were seen across naive, central memory and regulatory T cell samples. Assay: immunoSEQ multiplex PCR; the TCRdb copy retains only in-frame clones and omits some. This sample has under 300,000 clones; roughly 20% occur once, and the top ten carry roughly 0.028%. Study-level points and caveats: A moderate, significant TCRB CDR3 shortening appeared in type 1 diabetes across four CD4+ subsets. No resolution was reached here on whether HLA type influences TCRB rearrangement. Patients and controls would share equally any PCR tilt toward shorter templates.

Material: naive CD4+ T cells from blood. The sequence was collected from a woman in her forties with type 1 diabetes. The chain links TRBV9 to TRBJ2-5, with 7 bases matching TRBD1. CDR3 sequence reads: CASSTQTGAETQYF. The CDR3 coding sequence is TGTGCCAGCAGCACCCAAACAGGGGCAGAGACCCAGTACTTC.